A single T cell receptor (beta chain) is shown here with its context. The data were produced by immunoSEQ multiplex PCR, yet TCRdb's version contains in-frame clones alone and is incomplete. The profile shows around 94,000 clones, 80% to 95% of them singletons. The data were obtained in a study of OX40 agonist ivuxolimab in advanced cancers. Study information: Eligibility admitted prior anti-PD-1, anti-PD-L1 or anti-CTLA-4 therapy; roughly 40% had some.

In germline, CDR1 is SEHNR, CDR2 FQNEAQ (reference sequence). Trimming at V came to 7 bases and at J to 0 bases, leaving 4 bases not matched to a gene. The CDR3 is made up of 14 amino acids. The receptor was isolated from an adult with an advanced solid tumor such as melanoma, head and neck, liver or kidney cancer. The sequencing used CD4+ or CD8+ T cells sorted from blood, collected in a trial of the OX40 agonist ivuxolimab. The chain recombines TRBV7-9 with TRBJ1-2; 8 bases are shared with TRBD1. The CDR3 region has the DNA TGTGCCAGCAACCCGACAGGGGCTAACTATGGCTACACCTTC. Protein product: CASNPTGANYGYTF.